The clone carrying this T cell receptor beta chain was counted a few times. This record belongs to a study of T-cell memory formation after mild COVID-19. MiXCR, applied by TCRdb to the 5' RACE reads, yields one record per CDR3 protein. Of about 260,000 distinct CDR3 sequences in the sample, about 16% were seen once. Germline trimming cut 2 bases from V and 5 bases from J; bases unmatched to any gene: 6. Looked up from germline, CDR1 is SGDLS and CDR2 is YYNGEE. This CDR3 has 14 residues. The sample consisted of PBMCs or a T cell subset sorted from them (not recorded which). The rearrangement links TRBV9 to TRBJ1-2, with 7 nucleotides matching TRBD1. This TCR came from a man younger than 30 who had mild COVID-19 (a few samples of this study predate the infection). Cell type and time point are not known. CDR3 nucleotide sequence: TGTGCCAGCAGCGTCACCGGGACAGCTTATGGCTACACCTTC. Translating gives CASSVTGTAYGYTF. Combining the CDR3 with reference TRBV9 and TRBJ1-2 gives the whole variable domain DSGVTQTPKHLITATGQRVTLRCSPRSGDLSVYWYQQSLDQGLQFLIQYYNGEERAKGNILERFSAQQFPDLHSELNLSSLELGDSALYFCASSVTGTAYGYTFGSGTRLTVV.